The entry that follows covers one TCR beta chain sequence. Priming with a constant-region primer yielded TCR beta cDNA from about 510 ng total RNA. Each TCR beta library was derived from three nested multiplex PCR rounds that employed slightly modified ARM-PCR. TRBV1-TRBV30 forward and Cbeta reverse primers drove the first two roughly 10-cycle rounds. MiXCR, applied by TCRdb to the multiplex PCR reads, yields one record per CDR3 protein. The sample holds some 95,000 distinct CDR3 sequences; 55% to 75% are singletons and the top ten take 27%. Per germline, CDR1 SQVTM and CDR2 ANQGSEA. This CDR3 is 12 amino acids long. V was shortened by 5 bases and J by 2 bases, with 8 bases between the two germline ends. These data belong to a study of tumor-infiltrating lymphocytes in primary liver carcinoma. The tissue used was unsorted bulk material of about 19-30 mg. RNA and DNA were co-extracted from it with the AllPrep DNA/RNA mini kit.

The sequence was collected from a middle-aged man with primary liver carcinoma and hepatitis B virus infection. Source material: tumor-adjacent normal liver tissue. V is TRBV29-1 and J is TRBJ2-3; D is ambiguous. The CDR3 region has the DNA TGCAGCGTTTCGGTTCTCACAGATACGCAGTATTTT. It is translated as CSVSVLTDTQYF.